This T cell receptor beta chain was captured by sequencing in a study of tumor-infiltrating lymphocytes in primary liver carcinoma. Whole-study context: Surgical resection served as treatment for the primary liver carcinoma of these patients. Read depth, roughly 3.65 to 8 million productive TCRbeta reads, did not differ significantly between tissues.

This clonotype has just a few counts. Blood RNA came from unsorted whole blood; germline DNA was also extracted. It was before surgery that four milliliters of peripheral blood were collected. The template, about 540 ng total RNA, yielded TCR beta cDNA made with a constant-region primer. Investigators got TCR beta libraries out of three nested multiplex PCR rounds, done with slightly modified ARM-PCR. TCRdb ran MiXCR on the multiplex PCR reads and lists one entry per CDR3 protein. The sample shows under 200,000 distinct CDR3 sequences, around three fifths of them seen only once. The sample was peripheral blood. This sequence originates from a woman in her sixties or seventies with primary liver carcinoma and hepatitis B virus infection.

The CDR3 spells CASGDGPVSNEQFF. The CDR3 nucleotides are TGTGCCAGCGGAGATGGGCCGGTGTCCAATGAGCAGTTCTTC. The chain links TRBV6-1 to TRBJ2-1; no definite D call. The ends were cut back, 8 bases at V and 6 bases at J, with 17 bases in the middle. The CDR3 spans 14 residues. CDR1 and CDR2 (germline): MNHNS, SASEGT.